This T cell receptor beta chain was recorded in a study of control samples from healthy donors and cancer patients. The table came from immunoSEQ multiplex PCR; TCRdb's copy has only in-frame clones and leaves some out. The table has fewer than 85,000 clones, around 94% seen once. The germline CDR1 and CDR2 sequences are GTSNPN and SVGIG (reference sequence). Trimming stripped 0 bases from V and 6 bases from J, with 12 bases between. This CDR3 is 13 amino acids long. This receptor was obtained from a woman aged 60 to 75 in good health. The chain recombines TRBV30 with TRBJ2-7; TRBD1 might be the D (6 bases). Sequencing was carried out using blood. The CDR3 sequence: CAWSVVTGGEQYF. The CDR3 DNA follows: TGTGCCTGGAGTGTAGTGACAGGAGGCGAGCAGTACTTC. Full variable domain (rest looked up from reference TRBV30 and TRBJ2-7): SQTIHQWPATLVQPVGSPLSLECTVEGTSNPNLYWYRQAAGRGLQLLFYSVGIGQISSEVPQNLSASRPQDRQFILSSKKLLLSDSGFYLCAWSVVTGGEQYFGPGTRLTVT.